The entry below gives a single T cell receptor (beta chain) sequence along with its context. This entry belongs to a study of chemoradiotherapy in HPV16-positive cancers. TCRdb's table, derived via immunoSEQ multiplex PCR, lists solely in-frame clones and lacks some. This repertoire shows 3,500 to 4,500 clones, around 70% found once; its top ten account for 9.3%. Trimming cost V 8 bases and J 5 bases; bases outside gene matches: 6. The CDR3 runs to 11 residues. Germline lookup yields CDR1 DFQATT and CDR2 SNEGSKA (reference sequence). This sequence was found in a human donor with HPV-associated anogenital cancer. The sequencing here drew on tumor tissue, taken from a patient who underwent chemoradiotherapy. The rearrangement links TRBV20-1 to TRBJ2-7; 7 bases agree with TRBD1. CDR3 residues: CSPRQGNEQYF. CDR3 in DNA: TGCAGTCCACGACAGGGTAACGAGCAGTACTTC.